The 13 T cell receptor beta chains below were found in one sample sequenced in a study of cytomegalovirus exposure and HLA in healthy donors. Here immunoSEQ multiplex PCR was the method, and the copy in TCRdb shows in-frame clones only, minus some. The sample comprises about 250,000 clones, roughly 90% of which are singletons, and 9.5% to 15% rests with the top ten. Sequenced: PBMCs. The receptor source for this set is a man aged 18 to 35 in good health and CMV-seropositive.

The CDR3 loop reads CASSQVGLAGDTGELFF. For the CDR3, the DNA is TGCGCCAGCAGCCAAGTGGGACTAGCGGGAGATACCGGGGAGCTGTTTTTT. The chain joins TRBV4-1 to TRBJ2-2; TRBD2 matches at 14 bases. This CDR3 is 17 amino acids long. The V gene's germline CDR1 is MGHRA and CDR2 YSYEKL. After removal of 1 base from V and 5 bases from J, the junction contained 3 bases not matched to a gene.

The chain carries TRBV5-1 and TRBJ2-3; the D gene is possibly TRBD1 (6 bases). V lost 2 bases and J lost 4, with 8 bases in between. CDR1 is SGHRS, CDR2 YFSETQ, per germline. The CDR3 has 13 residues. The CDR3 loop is CASSFPGADTQYF. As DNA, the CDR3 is TGCGCCAGCAGCTTCCCAGGGGCAGATACGCAGTATTTT.

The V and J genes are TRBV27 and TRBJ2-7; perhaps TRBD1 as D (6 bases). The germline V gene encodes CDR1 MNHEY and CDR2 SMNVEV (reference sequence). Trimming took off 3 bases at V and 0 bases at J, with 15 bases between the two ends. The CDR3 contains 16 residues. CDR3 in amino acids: CASSFLPRTASYEQYF. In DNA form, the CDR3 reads TGTGCCAGCAGTTTTCTGCCCCGGACAGCCTCCTACGAGCAGTACTTC.

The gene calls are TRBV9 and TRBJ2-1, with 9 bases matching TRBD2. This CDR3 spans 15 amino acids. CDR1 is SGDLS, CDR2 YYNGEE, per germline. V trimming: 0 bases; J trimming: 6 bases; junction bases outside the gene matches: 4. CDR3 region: CASSVVTSGSNEQFF. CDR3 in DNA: TGTGCCAGCAGCGTAGTGACTAGCGGCTCCAATGAGCAGTTCTTC.

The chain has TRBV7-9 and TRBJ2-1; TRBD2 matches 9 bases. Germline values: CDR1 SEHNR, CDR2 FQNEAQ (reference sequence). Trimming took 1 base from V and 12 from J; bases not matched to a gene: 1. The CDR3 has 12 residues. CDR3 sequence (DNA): TGTGCCAGCAGCTTAGATAGCGGGAGGCAGTTCTTC. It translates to CASSLDSGRQFF.

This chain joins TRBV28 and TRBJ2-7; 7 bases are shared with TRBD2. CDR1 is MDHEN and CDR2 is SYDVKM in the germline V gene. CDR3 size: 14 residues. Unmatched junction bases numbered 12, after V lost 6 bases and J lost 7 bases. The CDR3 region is CASRRRGGPWEQYF. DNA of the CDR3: TGTGCCAGCAGGCGTAGGGGAGGGCCGTGGGAGCAGTACTTC.

The CDR3 loop reads CASSEGWEGQPQHF. CDR3 DNA sequence: TGTGCCAGCAGTGAAGGGTGGGAAGGTCAGCCCCAGCATTTT. V gene TRBV6-1 combines with J gene TRBJ1-5, with D unresolved. Germline CDR1 MNHNS, CDR2 SASEGT. CDR3 size: 14 residues. Trimming stripped 1 base from V and 6 bases from J, with 10 bases between.

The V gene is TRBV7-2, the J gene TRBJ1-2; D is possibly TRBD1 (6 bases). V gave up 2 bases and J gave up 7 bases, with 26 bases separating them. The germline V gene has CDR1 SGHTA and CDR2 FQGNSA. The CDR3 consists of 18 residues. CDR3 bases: TGTGCCAGCAGCTTATTATGGGAGCTGGTCGGGGGGCGAGGTGGCTACACCTTC. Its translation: CASSLLWELVGGRGGYTF.

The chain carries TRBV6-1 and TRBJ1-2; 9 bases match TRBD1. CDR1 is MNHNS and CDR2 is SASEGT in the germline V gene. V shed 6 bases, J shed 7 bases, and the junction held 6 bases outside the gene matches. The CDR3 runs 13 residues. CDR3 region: CASREQGAGGYTF. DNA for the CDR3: TGTGCCAGCAGAGAACAGGGGGCGGGTGGCTACACCTTC.

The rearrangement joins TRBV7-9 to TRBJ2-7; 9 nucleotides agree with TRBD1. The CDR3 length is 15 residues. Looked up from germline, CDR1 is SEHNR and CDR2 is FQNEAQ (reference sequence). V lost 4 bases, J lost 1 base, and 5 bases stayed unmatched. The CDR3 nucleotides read TGTGCCAGCAGCTCCATCGACAGGGGGTCCTACGAGCAGTACTTC. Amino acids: CASSSIDRGSYEQYF.

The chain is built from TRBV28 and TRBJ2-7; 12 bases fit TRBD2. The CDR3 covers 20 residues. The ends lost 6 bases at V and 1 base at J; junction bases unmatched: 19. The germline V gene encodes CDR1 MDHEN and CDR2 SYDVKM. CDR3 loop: CASSLWFMTSGGFESYEQYF. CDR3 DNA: TGTGCCAGCAGCCTATGGTTCATGACTAGCGGGGGCTTTGAGTCCTACGAGCAGTACTTC.

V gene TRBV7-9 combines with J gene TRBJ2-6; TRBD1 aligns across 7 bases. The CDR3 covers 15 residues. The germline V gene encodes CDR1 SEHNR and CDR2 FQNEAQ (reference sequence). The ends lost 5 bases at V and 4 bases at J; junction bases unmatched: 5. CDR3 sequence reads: CASSPQGQGANVLTF. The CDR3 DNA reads TGTGCCAGCAGCCCACAGGGGCAAGGGGCCAACGTCCTGACTTTC.

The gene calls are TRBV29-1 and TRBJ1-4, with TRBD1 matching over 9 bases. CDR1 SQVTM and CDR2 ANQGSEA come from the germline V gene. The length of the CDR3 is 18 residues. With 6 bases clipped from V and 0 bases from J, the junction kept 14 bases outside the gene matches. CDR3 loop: CSVGPGTGTGATNEKLFF. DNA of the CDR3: TGCAGCGTCGGGCCCGGGACAGGGACCGGCGCAACTAATGAAAAACTGTTTTTT.